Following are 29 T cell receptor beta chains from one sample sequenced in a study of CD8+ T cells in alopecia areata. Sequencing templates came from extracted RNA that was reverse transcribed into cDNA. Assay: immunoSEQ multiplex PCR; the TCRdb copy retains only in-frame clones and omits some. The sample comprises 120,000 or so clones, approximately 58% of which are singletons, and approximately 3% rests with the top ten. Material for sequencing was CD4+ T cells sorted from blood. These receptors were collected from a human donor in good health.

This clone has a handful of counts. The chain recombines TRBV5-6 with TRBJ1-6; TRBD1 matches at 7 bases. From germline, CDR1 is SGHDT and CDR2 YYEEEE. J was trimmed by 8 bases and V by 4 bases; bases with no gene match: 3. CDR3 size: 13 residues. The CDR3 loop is CASSRGTDSPLHF. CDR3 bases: TGTGCCAGCAGCCGAGGGACAGATTCACCCCTCCACTTT.

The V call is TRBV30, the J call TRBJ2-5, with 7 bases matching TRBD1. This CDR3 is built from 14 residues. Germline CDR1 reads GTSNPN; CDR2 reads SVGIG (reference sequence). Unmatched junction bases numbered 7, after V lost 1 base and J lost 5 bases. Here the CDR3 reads CAWSGQGFSETQYF. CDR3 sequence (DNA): TGTGCCTGGAGTGGACAGGGTTTTTCGGAGACCCAGTACTTC.

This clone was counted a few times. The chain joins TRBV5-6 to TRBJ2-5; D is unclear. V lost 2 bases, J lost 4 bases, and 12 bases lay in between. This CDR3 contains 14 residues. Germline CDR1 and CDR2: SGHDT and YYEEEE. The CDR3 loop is CASSFGRLGETQYF. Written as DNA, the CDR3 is TGTGCCAGCAGCTTCGGGCGTCTGGGAGAGACCCAGTACTTC.

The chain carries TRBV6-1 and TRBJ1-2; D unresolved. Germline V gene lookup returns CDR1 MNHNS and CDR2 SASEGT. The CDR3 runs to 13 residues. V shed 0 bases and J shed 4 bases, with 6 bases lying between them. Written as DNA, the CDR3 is TGTGCCAGCAGTGAAGCACCCAGCTATGGCTACACCTTC. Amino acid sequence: CASSEAPSYGYTF.

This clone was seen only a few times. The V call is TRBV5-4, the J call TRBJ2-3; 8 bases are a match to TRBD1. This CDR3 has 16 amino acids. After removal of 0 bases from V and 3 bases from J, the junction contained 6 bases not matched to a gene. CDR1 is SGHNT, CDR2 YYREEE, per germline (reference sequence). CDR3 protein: CASSLGGQGRTDTQYF. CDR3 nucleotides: TGTGCCAGCAGCTTGGGCGGACAGGGTAGGACAGATACGCAGTATTTT.

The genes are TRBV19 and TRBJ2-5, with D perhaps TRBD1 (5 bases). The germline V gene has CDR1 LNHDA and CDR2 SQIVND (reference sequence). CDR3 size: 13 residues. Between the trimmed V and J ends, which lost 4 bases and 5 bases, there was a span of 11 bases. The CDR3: CASSTRVRETQYF. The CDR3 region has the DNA TGTGCCAGTAGTACCAGGGTAAGGGAGACCCAGTACTTC.

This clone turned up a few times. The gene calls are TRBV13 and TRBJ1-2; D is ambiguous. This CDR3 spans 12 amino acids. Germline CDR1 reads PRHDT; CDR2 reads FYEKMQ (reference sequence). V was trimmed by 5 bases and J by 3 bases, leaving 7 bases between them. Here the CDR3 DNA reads TGTGCCAGCAGCACAACGTACTATGGCTACACCTTC. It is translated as CASSTTYYGYTF.

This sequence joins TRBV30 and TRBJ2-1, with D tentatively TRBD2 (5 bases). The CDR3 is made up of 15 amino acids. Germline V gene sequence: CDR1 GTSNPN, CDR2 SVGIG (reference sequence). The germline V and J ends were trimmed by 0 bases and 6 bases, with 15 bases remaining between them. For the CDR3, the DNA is TGTGCCTGGAGTGTAGCGGCCAAACCCTTCAATGAGCAGTTCTTC. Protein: CAWSVAAKPFNEQFF.

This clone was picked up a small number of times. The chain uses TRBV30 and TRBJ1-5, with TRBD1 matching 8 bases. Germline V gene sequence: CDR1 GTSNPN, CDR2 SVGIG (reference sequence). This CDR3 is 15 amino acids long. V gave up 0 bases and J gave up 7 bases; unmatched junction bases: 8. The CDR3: CAWSVGGQGGQPQHF. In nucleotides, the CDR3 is TGTGCCTGGAGTGTAGGAGGACAGGGAGGACAGCCCCAGCATTTT.

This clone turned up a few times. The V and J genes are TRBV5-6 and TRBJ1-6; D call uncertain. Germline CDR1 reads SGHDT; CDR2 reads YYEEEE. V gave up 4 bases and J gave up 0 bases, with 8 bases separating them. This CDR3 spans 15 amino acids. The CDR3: CASSPTFSYNSPLHF. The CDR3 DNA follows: TGTGCCAGCAGCCCGACCTTCTCCTATAATTCACCCCTCCACTTT.

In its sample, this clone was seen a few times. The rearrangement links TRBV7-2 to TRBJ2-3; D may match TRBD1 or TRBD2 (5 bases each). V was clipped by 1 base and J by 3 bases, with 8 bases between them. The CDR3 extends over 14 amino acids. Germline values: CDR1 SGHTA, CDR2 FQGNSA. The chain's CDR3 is CASSLVRETDTQYF. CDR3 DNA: TGTGCCAGCAGCTTAGTCAGGGAGACAGATACGCAGTATTTT.

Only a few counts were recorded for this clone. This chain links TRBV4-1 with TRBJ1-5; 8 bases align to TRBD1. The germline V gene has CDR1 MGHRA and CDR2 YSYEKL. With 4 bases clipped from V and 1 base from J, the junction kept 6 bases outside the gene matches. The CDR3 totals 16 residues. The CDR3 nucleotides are TGCGCCAGCAGCCCCTGGACAGGGCCCAGCAATCAGCCCCAGCATTTT. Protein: CASSPWTGPSNQPQHF.

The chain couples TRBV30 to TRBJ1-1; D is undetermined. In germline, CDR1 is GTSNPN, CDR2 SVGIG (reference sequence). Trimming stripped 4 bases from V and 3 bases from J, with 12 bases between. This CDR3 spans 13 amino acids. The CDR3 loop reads CAWTGDLDTEAFF. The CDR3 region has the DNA TGTGCCTGGACGGGTGATTTGGACACTGAAGCTTTCTTT.

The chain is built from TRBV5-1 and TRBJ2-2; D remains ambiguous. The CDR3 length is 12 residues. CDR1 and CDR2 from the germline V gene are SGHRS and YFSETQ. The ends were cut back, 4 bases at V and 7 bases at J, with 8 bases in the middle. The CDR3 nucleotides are TGCGCCAGCAGCCCACAGCTCGGGGAGCTGTTTTTT. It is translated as CASSPQLGELFF.

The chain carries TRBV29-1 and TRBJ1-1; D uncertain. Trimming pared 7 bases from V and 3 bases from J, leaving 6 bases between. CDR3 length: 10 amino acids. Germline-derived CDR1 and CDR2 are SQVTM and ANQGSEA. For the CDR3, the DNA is TGCAGCGCGCTGGACACTGAAGCTTTCTTT. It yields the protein CSALDTEAFF.

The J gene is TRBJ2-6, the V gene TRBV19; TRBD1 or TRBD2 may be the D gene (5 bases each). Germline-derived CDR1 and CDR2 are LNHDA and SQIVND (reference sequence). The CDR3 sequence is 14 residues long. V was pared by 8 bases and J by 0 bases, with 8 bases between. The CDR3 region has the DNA TGTGCCAGTCGGGACCTCTCTGGGGCCAACGTCCTGACTTTC. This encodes CASRDLSGANVLTF. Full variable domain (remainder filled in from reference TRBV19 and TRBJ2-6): DGGITQSPKYLFRKEGQNVTLSCEQNLNHDAMYWYRQDPGQGLRLIYYSQIVNDFQKGDIAEGYSVSREKKESFPLTVTSAQKNPTAFYLCASRDLSGANVLTFGAGSRLTVL.

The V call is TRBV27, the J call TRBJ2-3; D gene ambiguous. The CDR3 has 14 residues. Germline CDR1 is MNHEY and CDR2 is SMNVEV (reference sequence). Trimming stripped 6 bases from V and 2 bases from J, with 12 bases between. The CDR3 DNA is TGTGCCAGCAGGCCCCAGCACTACACAGATACGCAGTATTTT. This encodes CASRPQHYTDTQYF.

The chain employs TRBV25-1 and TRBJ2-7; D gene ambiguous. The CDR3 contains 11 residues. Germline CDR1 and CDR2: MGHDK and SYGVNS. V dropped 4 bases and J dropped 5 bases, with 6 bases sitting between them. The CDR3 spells CASSAVDEQYF. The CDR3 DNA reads TGTGCCAGCAGTGCTGTGGACGAGCAGTACTTC.

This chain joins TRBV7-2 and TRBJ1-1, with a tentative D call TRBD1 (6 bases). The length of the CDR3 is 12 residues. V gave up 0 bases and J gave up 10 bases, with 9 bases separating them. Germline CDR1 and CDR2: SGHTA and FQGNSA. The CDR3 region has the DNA TGTGCCAGCAGCTTAGCGGGGGCGGGAGCTTTCTTT. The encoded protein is CASSLAGAGAFF.

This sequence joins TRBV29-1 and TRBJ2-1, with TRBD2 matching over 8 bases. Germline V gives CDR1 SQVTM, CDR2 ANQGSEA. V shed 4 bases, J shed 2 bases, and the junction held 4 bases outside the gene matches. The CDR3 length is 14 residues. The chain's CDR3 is CSVGGRGAYNEQFF. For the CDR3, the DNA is TGCAGCGTTGGTGGGCGGGGGGCCTACAATGAGCAGTTCTTC.

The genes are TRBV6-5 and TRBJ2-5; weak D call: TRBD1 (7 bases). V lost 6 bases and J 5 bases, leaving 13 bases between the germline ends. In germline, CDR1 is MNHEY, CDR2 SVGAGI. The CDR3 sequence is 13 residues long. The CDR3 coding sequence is TGTGCCAGCAGCCAGGGGGGAAGGGAGACCCAGTACTTC. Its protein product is CASSQGGRETQYF.

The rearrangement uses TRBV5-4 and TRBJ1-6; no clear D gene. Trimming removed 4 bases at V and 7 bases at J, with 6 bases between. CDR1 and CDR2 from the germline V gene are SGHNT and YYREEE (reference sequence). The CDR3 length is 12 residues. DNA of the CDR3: TGTGCCAGCAGCGTGGACAATTCACCCCTCCACTTT. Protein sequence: CASSVDNSPLHF.

In DNA form, the CDR3 reads TGCGCCAGCAGCCAAGTGGGGCGAGGCTCCTACAATGAGCAGTTCTTC. This encodes CASSQVGRGSYNEQFF. The rearrangement links TRBV4-1 to TRBJ2-1, with TRBD1 as a possible D gene (5 bases). The V end lost 1 base, the J end lost 0 bases, and 10 bases lay between the germline ends. The CDR3 consists of 16 residues. Germline CDR1 is MGHRA and CDR2 is YSYEKL.

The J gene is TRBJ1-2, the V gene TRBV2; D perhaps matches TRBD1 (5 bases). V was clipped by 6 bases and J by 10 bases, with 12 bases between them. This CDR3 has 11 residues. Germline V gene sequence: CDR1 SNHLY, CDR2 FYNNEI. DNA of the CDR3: TGTGCCAGCAGGGGGGAACGGGACTACACCTTC. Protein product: CASRGERDYTF.

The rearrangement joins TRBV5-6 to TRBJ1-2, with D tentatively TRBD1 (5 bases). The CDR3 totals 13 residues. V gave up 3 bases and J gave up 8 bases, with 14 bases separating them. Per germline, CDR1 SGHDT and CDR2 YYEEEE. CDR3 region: CASSSTGQVGYTF. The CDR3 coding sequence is TGTGCCAGCAGCTCAACAGGCCAGGTGGGCTACACCTTC.

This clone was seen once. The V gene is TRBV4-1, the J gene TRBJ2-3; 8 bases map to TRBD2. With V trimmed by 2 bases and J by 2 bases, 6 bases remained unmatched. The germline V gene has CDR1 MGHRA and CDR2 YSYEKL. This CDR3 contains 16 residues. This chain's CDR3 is CASSQSLAGYTDTQYF. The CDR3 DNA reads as TGCGCCAGCAGCCAAAGTCTAGCGGGTTACACAGATACGCAGTATTTT.

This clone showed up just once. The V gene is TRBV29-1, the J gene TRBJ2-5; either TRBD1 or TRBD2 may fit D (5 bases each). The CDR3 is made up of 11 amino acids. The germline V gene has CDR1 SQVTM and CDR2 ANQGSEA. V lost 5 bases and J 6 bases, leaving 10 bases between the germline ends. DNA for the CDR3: TGCAGCGTTTCGGGGCCGAAGACCCAGTACTTC. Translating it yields CSVSGPKTQYF.

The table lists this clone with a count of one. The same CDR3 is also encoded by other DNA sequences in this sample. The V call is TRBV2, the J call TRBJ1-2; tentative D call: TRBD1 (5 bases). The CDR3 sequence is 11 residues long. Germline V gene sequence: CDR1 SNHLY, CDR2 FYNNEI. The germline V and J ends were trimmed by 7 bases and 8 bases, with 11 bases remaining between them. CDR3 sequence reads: CASNRGLGYTF. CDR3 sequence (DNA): TGTGCCAGCAATCGGGGGTTAGGCTACACCTTC.

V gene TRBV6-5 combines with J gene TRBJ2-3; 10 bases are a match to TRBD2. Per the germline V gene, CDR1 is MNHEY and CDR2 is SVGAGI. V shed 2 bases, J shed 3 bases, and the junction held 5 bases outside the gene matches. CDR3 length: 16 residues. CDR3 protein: CASSYVPSGGTDTQYF. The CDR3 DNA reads TGTGCCAGCAGTTACGTCCCTAGCGGGGGTACAGATACGCAGTATTTT.